The rows below give T cell receptor beta chains drawn from one sample of a study of T cell repertoires in cytomegalovirus infection. Using its own MiXCR run on the reads, TCRdb lists one record per CDR3 protein. Here the sample spans about a million distinct CDR3 sequences, around 32% being singletons. These TCRs are of unknown antigen specificity. The sequences come from cultured CD8+ T cells from PBMCs, collected from culture after CMV antigen stimulation. The receptors derive from a human donor in good health (CMV status not recorded). Some clones in this sample may be carry-over from other donors' samples. The CDR3 runs from the conserved cysteine through the conserved F or W. The order of the fields is J gene, clone size, D gene, V gene, CDR3 DNA, CDR3 protein. A D gene is named only where the DNA matches it firmly. The listing skips clone size in some rows; elsewhere it reads once, few, many or a size class.

TRBJ2-3,-,-,TRBV29-1,TGCAGCGTTGAAGTCTATTTAAACGGGACATGGTCTCCAGATACGCAGTATTTT,CSVEVYLNGTWSPDTQYF
TRBJ2-2,few,TRBD1,TRBV27,TGTGCCAGCAGTTTTTGGCCACAGGGGGTCGGGGAGCTGTTTTTT,CASSFWPQGVGELFF
TRBJ1-1,few,-,TRBV2,TGTGCCAGCAGTGAAGGGACAGACTTGGTTGGTGAAGCTTTCTTT,CASSEGTDLVGEAFF
TRBJ1-2,few,-,TRBV7-4,TGTGCCAGCTCCCCCCTCGGGGATAACTATGGCTACACCTTC,CASSPLGDNYGYTF
TRBJ2-5,few,-,TRBV7-2,TGTGCCAGCAGCTCCGCTCTAGGCTTCCAGGGGACCCAGTACTTC,CASSSALGFQGTQYF
TRBJ2-2,-,TRBD1,TRBV7-9,TGTGCCAGCAGCCCTACAGGGGGCCGGGACACCGGGGAGCTGTTTTTT,CASSPTGGRDTGELFF
TRBJ1-3,many,-,TRBV10-3,TGTGCCATATCGGACATTGGAAACACCATATATTTT,CAISDIGNTIYF
TRBJ1-6,once,-,TRBV6-1,TGTGCCAGCAGTGAAGCGCTTCGGGCTGCCCAGGGTGAATCACCCCTCCACTTT,CASSEALRAAQGESPLHF
TRBJ2-3,many,TRBD1,TRBV7-6,TGTGCCGTCCGGGACAGAGGTGCAGATACGCAGTATTTT,CAVRDRGADTQYF
TRBJ1-5,few,TRBD1,TRBV27,TGTGCCAGCAGTTTGACAGGGGGCTATCAGCCCCAGCATTTT,CASSLTGGYQPQHF
TRBJ2-2,-,TRBD1,TRBV29-1,TGCAGCGTGCGACAGGGGCGGGACACCGGGGAGCTGTTTTTT,CSVRQGRDTGELFF
TRBJ2-1,few,-,TRBV2,TGTGCCAGCAGCTGGAAACACAATGAGCAGTTCTTC,CASSWKHNEQFF
TRBJ2-5,few,TRBD2,TRBV15,TGTGCCACCAGCAGGGGGCGGGGGGTCCCGGCGGAGACCCAGTACTTC,CATSRGRGVPAETQYF
TRBJ1-6,-,-,TRBV7-6,TGTGCCAGCAGCACAGGTGGTTCTTCACCCCTCCACTTT,CASSTGGSSPLHF
TRBJ2-2,few,TRBD2,TRBV7-9,TGTGCCAGCAGCTTCCCCAAGCGGGGAGCGAACACCGGGGAGCTGTTTTTT,CASSFPKRGANTGELFF
TRBJ2-1,-,TRBD2,TRBV15,TGTGCCACCAGCATAGCGGGGGTCGCCTACAATGAGCAGTTCTTC,CATSIAGVAYNEQFF
TRBJ1-5,-,-,TRBV27,TGTGCCAGCAGTTTAATTTCTAGCAATCAGCCCCAGCATTTT,CASSLISSNQPQHF
TRBJ2-5,few,TRBD2,TRBV7-9,TGTGCCAGCAGCTTAGGCGGACTAGCTAGCCAAGAGACCCAGTACTTC,CASSLGGLASQETQYF
TRBJ2-7,-,-,TRBV7-9,TGTGCCAGCAGCCAAATGTTTTACGAGCAGTACTTC,CASSQMFYEQYF
TRBJ2-1,-,TRBD2,TRBV11-1,TGTGCCAGCAGCTACCAGGGCGGGGGATCCTACAATGAGCAGTTCTTC,CASSYQGGGSYNEQFF
TRBJ1-1,-,-,TRBV14,TGTGCCAGCAGCCTTATCTTTAGGACGGACCGGCGTGGTCATGAAGCTTTCTTT,CASSLIFRTDRRGHEAFF
TRBJ1-1,-,-,TRBV5-1,TGCGCCAGCAGCTTGAGCCAGGTGACTGAAGCTTTCTTT,CASSLSQVTEAFF
TRBJ1-5,many,TRBD1,TRBV12-3/TRBV12-4,TGTGCCAGCGGCCTTGAGACAGGGCTAGTAGTCAATCAGCCCCAGCATTTT,CASGLETGLVVNQPQHF
TRBJ2-5,-,TRBD1,TRBV4-1,TGCGCCAGCAGCCAAGAAGTCCAGGGGGAAGAGACCCAGTACTTC,CASSQEVQGEETQYF
TRBJ2-7,-,-,TRBV7-9,TGTGCCAGCAGTCCAGGACAGAACCCCTACGAGCAGTACTTC,CASSPGQNPYEQYF
TRBJ2-5,-,-,TRBV19,TGTGCCAGTAGCGTCAGGGGATTGGAAGAGACCCAGTACTTC,CASSVRGLEETQYF